This TCR beta chain was documented in a study of lymphopenia after photon versus proton radiotherapy. The trim removed 6 bases at V and 4 bases at J, leaving 9 bases unmatched. This CDR3 has 15 amino acids. Looked up from germline, CDR1 is MDHEN and CDR2 is SYDVKM. Study-wide findings and caveats: Authors raise, but do not show, better survival with proton therapy. Relative stability marked proton patients; photon patients lost diversity and naive cells. Post-nadir TCR diversity decline inversely tracked overall survival among those who died. After lymphocyte nadir, photon-treated repertoires showed oligoclonal expansion, especially CD8+ Temra.

About this clone itself: Its target is not known.

The method was immunoSEQ multiplex PCR; TCRdb's version includes in-frame clones alone and lacks a portion of them. The sample has some 31,000 clones, 84% seen once. The sample here was peripheral blood, taken from a patient treated with proton-based radiotherapy. The sequence was collected from a woman aged 70 to 79 with pancreatic cancer. This chain links TRBV28 with TRBJ2-1, with TRBD1 matching over 7 bases. The CDR3: CASSDEPGQYNEQFF. CDR3 in DNA: TGTGCCAGCAGCGACGAGCCGGGACAGTACAATGAGCAGTTCTTC.